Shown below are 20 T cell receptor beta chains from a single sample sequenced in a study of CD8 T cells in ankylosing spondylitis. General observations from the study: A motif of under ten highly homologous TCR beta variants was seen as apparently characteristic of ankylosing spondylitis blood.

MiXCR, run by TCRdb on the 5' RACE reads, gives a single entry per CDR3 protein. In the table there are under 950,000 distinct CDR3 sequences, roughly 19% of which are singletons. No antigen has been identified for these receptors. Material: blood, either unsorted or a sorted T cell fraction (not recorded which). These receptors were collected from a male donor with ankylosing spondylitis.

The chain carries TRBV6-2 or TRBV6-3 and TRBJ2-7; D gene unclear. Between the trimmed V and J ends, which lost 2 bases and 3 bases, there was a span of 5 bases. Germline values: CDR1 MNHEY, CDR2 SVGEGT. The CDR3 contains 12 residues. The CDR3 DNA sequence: TGTGCCAGCAGTTACCTAATCTACGAGCAGTACTTC. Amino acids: CASSYLIYEQYF.

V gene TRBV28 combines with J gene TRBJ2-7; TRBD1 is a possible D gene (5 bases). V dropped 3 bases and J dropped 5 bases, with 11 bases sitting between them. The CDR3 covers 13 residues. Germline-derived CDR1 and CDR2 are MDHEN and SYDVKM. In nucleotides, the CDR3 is TGTGCCAGCAGTTTTAGGGGCCCCAACGAGCAGTACTTC. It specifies CASSFRGPNEQYF.

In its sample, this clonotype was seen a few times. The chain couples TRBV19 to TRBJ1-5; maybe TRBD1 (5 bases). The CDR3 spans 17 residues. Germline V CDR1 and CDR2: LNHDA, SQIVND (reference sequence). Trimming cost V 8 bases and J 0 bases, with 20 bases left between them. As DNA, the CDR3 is TGTGCCAGTGCCCTGGCAGGGAGGGCGTATAGCAATCAGCCCCAGCATTTT. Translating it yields CASALAGRAYSNQPQHF.

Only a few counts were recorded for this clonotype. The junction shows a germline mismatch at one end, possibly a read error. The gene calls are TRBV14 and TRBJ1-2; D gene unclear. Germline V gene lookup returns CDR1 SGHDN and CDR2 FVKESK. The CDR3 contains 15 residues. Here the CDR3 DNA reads TGTGCCAGCAGCCAAGCAGCAGCCCTCCTCCCCGAGTTAGACTTC. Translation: CASSQAAALLPELDF.

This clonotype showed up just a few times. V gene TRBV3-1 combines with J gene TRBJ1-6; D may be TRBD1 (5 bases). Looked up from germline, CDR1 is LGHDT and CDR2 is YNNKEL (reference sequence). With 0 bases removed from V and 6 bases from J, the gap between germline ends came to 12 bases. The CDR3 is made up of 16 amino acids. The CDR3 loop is CASSQEPGRGNSPLHF. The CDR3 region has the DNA TGTGCCAGCAGCCAAGAACCAGGGAGGGGTAATTCACCCCTCCACTTT.

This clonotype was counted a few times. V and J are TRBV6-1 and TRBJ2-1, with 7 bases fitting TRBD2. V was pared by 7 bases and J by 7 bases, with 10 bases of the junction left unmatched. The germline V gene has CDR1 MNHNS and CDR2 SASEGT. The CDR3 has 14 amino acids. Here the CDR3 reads CASMVTSEKNEQFF. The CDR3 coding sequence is TGTGCCAGCATGGTCACTAGCGAAAAAAATGAGCAGTTCTTC.

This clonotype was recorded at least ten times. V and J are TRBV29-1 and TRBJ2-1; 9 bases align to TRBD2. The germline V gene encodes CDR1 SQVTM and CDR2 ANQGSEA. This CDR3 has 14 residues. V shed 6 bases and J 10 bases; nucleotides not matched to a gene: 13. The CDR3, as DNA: TGCAGCGTGGAGAGCGGGAGGAATTTCGGGGAGCAGTTCTTC. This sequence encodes CSVESGRNFGEQFF.

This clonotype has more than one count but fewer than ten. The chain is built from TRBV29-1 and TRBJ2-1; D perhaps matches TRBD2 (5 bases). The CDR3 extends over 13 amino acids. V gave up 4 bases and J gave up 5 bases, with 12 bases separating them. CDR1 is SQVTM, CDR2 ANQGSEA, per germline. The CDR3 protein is CSVGLWRDNEQFF. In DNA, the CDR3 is TGCAGCGTTGGATTGTGGCGGGACAATGAGCAGTTCTTC.

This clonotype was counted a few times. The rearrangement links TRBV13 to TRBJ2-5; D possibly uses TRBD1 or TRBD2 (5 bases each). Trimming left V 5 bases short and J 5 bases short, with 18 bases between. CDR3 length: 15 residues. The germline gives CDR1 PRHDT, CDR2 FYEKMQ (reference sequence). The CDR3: CASSTRALEGETQYF. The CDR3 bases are TGTGCCAGCAGCACCCGGGCCCTCGAGGGGGAGACCCAGTACTTC.

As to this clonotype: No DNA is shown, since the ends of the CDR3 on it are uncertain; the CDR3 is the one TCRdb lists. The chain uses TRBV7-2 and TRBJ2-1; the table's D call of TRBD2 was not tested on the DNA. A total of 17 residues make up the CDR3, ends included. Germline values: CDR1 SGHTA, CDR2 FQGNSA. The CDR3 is CASSFGEGLEFYNEQFF.

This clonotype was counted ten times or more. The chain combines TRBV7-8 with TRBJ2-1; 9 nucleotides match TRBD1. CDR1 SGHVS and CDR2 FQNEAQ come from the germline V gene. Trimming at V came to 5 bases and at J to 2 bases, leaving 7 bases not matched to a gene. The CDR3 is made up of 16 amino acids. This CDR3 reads CASSAHGTGPYNEQFF. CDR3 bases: TGTGCCAGCAGCGCCCACGGGACAGGGCCCTACAATGAGCAGTTCTTC.

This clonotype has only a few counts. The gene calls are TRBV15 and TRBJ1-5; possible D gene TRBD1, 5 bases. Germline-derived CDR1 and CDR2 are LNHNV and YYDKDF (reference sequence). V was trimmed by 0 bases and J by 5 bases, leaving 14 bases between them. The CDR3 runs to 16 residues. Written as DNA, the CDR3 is TGTGCCACCAGCAGAGAATCCTGGGGCATTGATCAGCCCCAGCATTTT. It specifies CATSRESWGIDQPQHF. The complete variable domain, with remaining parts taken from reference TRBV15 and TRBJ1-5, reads DAMVIQNPRYQVTQFGKPVTLSCSQTLNHNVMYWYQQKSSQAPKLLFHYYDKDFNNEADTPDNFQSRRPNTSFCFLDIRSPGLGDTAMYLCATSRESWGIDQPQHFGDGTRLSIL.

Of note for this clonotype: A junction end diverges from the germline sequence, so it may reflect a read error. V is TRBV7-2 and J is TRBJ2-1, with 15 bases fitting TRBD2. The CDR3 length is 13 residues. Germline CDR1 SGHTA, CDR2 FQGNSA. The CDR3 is CASSPGTSGRRVF. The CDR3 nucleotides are TGTGCCAGCAGCCCCGGGACTAGCGGGAGGCGGGTCTTC.

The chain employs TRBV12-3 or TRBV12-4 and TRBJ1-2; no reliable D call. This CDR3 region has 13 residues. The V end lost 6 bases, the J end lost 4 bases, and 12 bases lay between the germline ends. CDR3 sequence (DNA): TGTGCCAGCAGCCTCACGCCGGGCTATGGCTACACCTTC. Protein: CASSLTPGYGYTF.

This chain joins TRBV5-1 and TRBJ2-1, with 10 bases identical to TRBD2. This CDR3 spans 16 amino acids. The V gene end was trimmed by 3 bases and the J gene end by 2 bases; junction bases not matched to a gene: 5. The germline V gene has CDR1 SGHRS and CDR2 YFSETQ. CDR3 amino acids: CASSSASGGAYNEQFF. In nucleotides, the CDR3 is TGCGCCAGCAGCTCGGCCAGCGGGGGGGCCTACAATGAGCAGTTCTTC.

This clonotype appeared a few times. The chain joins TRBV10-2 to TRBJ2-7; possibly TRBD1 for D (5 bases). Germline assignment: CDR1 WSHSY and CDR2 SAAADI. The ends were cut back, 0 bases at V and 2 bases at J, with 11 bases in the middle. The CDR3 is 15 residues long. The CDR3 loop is CASSESNLRAYEQYF. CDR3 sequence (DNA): TGCGCCAGCAGTGAGTCCAACCTCAGGGCCTACGAGCAGTACTTC.

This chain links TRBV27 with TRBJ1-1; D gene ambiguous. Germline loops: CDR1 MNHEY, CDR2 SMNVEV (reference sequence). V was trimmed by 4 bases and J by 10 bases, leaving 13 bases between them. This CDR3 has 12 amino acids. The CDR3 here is CASSSGSRGAFF. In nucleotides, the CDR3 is TGTGCCAGCAGTTCCGGGTCTCGGGGAGCTTTCTTT.

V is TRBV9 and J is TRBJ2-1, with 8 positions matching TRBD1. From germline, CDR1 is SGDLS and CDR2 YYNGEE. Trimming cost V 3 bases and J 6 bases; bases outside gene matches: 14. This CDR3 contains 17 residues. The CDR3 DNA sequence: TGTGCCAGCAGCGCCCCACCCGGGACAGGTGGGGTCAATGAGCAGTTCTTC. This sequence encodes CASSAPPGTGGVNEQFF.

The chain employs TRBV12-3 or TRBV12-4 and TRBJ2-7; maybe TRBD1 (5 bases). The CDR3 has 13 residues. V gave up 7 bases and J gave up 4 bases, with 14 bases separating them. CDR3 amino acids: CASTLGRAYEQYF. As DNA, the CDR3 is TGTGCCAGCACCCTGGGCAGGGCTTACGAGCAGTACTTC.

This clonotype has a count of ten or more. CDR3 nucleotides: TGCGCCAGCAGCTTGGGAGTAAGTGAAAAACTGTTTTTT. Translated: CASSLGVSEKLFF. The rearrangement links TRBV5-1 to TRBJ1-4, with unresolved D. From germline, CDR1 is SGHRS and CDR2 YFSETQ. Trimming took off 0 bases at V and 7 bases at J, with 7 bases between the two ends. There are 13 residues in the CDR3.